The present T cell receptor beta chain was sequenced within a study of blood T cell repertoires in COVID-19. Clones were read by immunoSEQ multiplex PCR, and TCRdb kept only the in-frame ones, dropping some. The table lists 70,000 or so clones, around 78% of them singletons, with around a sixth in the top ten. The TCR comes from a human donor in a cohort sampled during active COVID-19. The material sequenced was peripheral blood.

DNA for the CDR3: TGCGCCAGCAGCTTGGGACCGACAGGGCTGAACACTGAAGCTTTCTTT. It codes for CASSLGPTGLNTEAFF. The V and J genes are TRBV5-1 and TRBJ1-1; 7 bases map to TRBD1. V lost 0 bases to trimming and J lost 0 bases; unmatched junction nucleotides: 5. Germline V lookup: CDR1 SGHRS, CDR2 YFSETQ. CDR3 length: 16 amino acids.